This T cell receptor (beta chain) is from a study of cytomegalovirus exposure and HLA in healthy donors. Whole-study context: In terms of ancestry, the Caucasian-associated cluster contained about four fifths of the 398 genotyped donors.

This clone was seen more than once but under ten times. Its antigen is undetermined. Study-level results: Many donors shared some public TCRs, even though most TCR sequences were rare.

PCR primers comprised 60 Vbeta and 13 Jbeta primers. TCRdb's copy holds only in-frame clones and misses some; the assay was immunoSEQ multiplex PCR. The data contain about 38,000 clones, roughly 67% of them singletons. The V end lost 6 bases, the J end lost 3 bases, and 11 bases lay between the germline ends. Germline CDR1 is SQVTM and CDR2 is ANQGSEA. The CDR3 spans 13 residues. The gene calls are TRBV29-1 and TRBJ1-4; D not resolved. The receptor was isolated from a man aged 45-65 years in good health and CMV-seropositive. The sequenced sample consisted of PBMCs. The CDR3 spells CSVEGGPNEKLFF. In nucleotides, the CDR3 is TGCAGCGTCGAGGGAGGGCCTAATGAAAAACTGTTTTTT.